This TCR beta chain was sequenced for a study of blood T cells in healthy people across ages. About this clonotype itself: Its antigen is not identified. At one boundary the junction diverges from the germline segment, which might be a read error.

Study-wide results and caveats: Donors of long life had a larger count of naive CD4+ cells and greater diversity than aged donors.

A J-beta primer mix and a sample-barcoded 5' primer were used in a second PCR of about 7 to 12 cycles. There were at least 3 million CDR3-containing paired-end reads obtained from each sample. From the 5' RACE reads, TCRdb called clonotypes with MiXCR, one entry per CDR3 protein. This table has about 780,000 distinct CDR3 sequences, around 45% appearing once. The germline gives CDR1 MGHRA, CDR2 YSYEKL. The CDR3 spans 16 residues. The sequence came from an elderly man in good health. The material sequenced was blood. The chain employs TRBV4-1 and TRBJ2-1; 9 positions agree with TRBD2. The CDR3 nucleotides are TGCGCCAGCAGGCAAGATTTAGCGGGAGCCTACAATGAGCAGTTCTTC. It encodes CASRQDLAGAYNEQFF.